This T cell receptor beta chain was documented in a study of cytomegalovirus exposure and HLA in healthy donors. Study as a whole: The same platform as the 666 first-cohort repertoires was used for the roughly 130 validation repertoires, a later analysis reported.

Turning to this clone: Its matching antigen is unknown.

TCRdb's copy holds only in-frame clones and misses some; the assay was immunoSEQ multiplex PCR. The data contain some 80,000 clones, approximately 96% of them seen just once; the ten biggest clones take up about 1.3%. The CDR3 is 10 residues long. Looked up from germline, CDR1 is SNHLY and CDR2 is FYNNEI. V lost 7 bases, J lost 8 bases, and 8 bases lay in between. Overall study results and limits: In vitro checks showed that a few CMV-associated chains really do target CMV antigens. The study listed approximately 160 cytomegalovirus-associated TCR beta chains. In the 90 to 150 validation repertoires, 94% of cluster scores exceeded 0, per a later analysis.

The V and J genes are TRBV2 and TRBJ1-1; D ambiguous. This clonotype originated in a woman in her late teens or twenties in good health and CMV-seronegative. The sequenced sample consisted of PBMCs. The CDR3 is CASNLREAFF. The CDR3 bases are TGTGCCAGCAACCTCAGGGAAGCTTTCTTT.